These 16 T cell receptor beta chains originate from one sample sequenced in a study of T cell repertoires in cytomegalovirus infection. These receptors have no identified antigens. TCRdb re-called the reads with MiXCR, one entry per CDR3 protein. The sample records roughly 500,000 distinct CDR3 sequences, about 33% being singletons. The material was cultured PBMCs, obtained from culture after CMV antigen stimulation. The receptors stem from a human donor in good health (CMV status not recorded). Some clones in this sample may be carry-over from other donors' samples.

This clonotype was seen at least ten times. The J gene is TRBJ2-3, the V gene TRBV7-2; 13 bases fit TRBD2. The germline V gene has CDR1 SGHTA and CDR2 FQGNSA. CDR3 size: 16 residues. Trimming cost V 0 bases and J 7 bases; bases outside gene matches: 4. This chain's CDR3 is CASSLAVTSGRNTQYF. The CDR3 nucleotides are TGTGCCAGCAGCTTAGCTGTGACTAGCGGGAGGAATACGCAGTATTTT.

DNA of the CDR3: TGTGCCAGTATGGGGGGTTGGGGGCCCCAGCATTTT. This gives the protein CASMGGWGPQHF. The chain links TRBV19 to TRBJ1-5; D might be TRBD1 (5 bases). The CDR3 loop spans 12 amino acids. The V end lost 7 bases, the J end lost 9 bases, and 13 bases lay between the germline ends. Germline loops: CDR1 LNHDA, CDR2 SQIVND (reference sequence).

This rearrangement joins TRBV7-3 to TRBJ2-7; the match to TRBD1 covers 10 bases. There are 18 residues in the CDR3. V gave up 1 base and J gave up 0 bases; unmatched junction bases: 9. Germline CDR1 and CDR2: SGHTA and FQGTGA. CDR3 protein: CASSLSPGQGLSSYEQYV. CDR3 nucleotides: TGTGCCAGCAGCTTAAGTCCGGGACAGGGGCTAAGCTCCTACGAGCAGTACGTC.

This chain uses TRBV10-3 with TRBJ2-5; the D is unclear. The V end lost 9 bases, the J end lost 1 base, and 3 bases lay between the germline ends. Per germline, CDR1 ENHRY and CDR2 SYGVKD. The CDR3 runs to 10 residues. CDR3 region: CAMGQETQYF. In DNA form, the CDR3 reads TGTGCCATGGGCCAAGAGACCCAGTACTTC.

This clonotype appeared many times. This rearrangement joins TRBV6-5 to TRBJ2-1; 9 bases match TRBD2. This CDR3 contains 18 residues. Germline-derived CDR1 and CDR2 are MNHEY and SVGAGI. With V trimmed by 2 bases and J by 2 bases, 10 bases remained unmatched. The CDR3 spells CASSYGVGGRAAYNEQFF. The CDR3 nucleotides read TGTGCCAGCAGTTACGGTGTGGGCGGGAGGGCCGCCTACAATGAGCAGTTCTTC.

The V and J genes are TRBV5-1 and TRBJ1-6; D gene unclear. Germline loops: CDR1 SGHRS, CDR2 YFSETQ. The CDR3 has 13 amino acids. The V end lost 0 bases, the J end lost 7 bases, and 5 bases lay between the germline ends. The CDR3 DNA reads TGCGCCAGCAGCTTGGAACAGAATTCACCCCTCCACTTT. Its protein is CASSLEQNSPLHF.

This sequence joins TRBV19 and TRBJ2-1, with D unresolved. Germline lookup yields CDR1 LNHDA and CDR2 SQIVND (reference sequence). CDR3 length: 14 residues. Trimming took off 10 bases at V and 4 bases at J, with 17 bases between the two ends. The CDR3 DNA sequence: TGTGCCACAACGGAGCCGGGCCGGTACAATGAGCAGTTCTTC. Protein product: CATTEPGRYNEQFF. The full variable domain, rest sourced from reference TRBV19 and TRBJ2-1, is DGGITQSPKYLFRKEGQNVTLSCEQNLNHDAMYWYRQDPGQGLRLIYYSQIVNDFQKGDIAEGYSVSREKKESFPLTVTSAQKNPTAFYLCATTEPGRYNEQFFGPGTRLTVL.

The V gene is TRBV4-3, the J gene TRBJ2-1; 10 nucleotides agree with TRBD2. The CDR3 consists of 23 residues. Per germline, CDR1 LGHNA and CDR2 YSLEER. The V and J ends lost 0 bases and 2 bases, in that order; junction bases with no gene match: 22. CDR3 residues: CASSQDTFSLTLLAGRPYNEQFF. The CDR3 coding sequence is TGCGCCAGCAGCCAAGATACTTTCAGCCTTACCCTACTAGCGGGACGACCCTACAATGAGCAGTTCTTC.

V is TRBV30 and J is TRBJ2-7; 8 positions agree with TRBD2. Trimming cost V 4 bases and J 4 bases; bases outside gene matches: 9. Germline CDR1 and CDR2: GTSNPN and SVGIG (reference sequence). CDR3 length: 14 amino acids. The CDR3 region has the DNA TGTGCCTGGAACCAGCGGGAGACAAAGTACGAGCAGTACTTC. Translation gives CAWNQRETKYEQYF.

The chain couples TRBV12-3 or TRBV12-4 to TRBJ1-1, with D perhaps TRBD1 (6 bases). V lost 7 bases and J 3 bases, leaving 24 bases between the germline ends. The CDR3 has 17 residues. The CDR3 is CASTSRWGATRDTEAFF. In DNA, the CDR3 is TGTGCCAGCACATCCCGGTGGGGGGCCACGCGGGACACTGAAGCTTTCTTT.

CDR3 coding DNA: TGTGCCAGCAGTCCGGGACTAGAATTTAACTACGAGCAGTACTTC. Translating gives CASSPGLEFNYEQYF. The chain has TRBV6-2 or TRBV6-3 and TRBJ2-7; 8 bases fit TRBD2. CDR1 MNHEY and CDR2 SVGEGT come from the germline V gene. The J segment lost 3 bases and the V segment lost 5 bases, leaving 9 bases of the junction unmatched. The CDR3 length is 15 residues.

This clonotype was seen repeatedly, ten times or more. This sequence joins TRBV6-2 or TRBV6-3 and TRBJ1-1; TRBD1 aligns across 7 bases. V was clipped by 6 bases and J by 4 bases; unmatched bases: 14. The V gene's germline CDR1 is MNHEY and CDR2 SVGEGT. CDR3 length: 16 amino acids. CDR3 sequence reads: CASRKRATGSGTEAFF. In nucleotides, the CDR3 is TGTGCCAGCAGAAAAAGAGCGACAGGGAGTGGCACTGAAGCTTTCTTT.

The CDR3: CSADRQEANYGYTF. CDR3 sequence (DNA): TGCAGCGCCGATCGACAAGAAGCTAACTATGGCTACACCTTC. The chain joins TRBV29-1 to TRBJ1-2, with D hard to call. Trimming shortened V by 7 bases and J by 0 bases, and 15 bases separated the two germline ends. CDR1 and CDR2 (germline): SQVTM, ANQGSEA. This CDR3 comprises 14 residues.

This clonotype turned up a few times. The V and J genes are TRBV12-3 or TRBV12-4 and TRBJ2-3; 12 bases fit TRBD2. The CDR3 is 15 residues long. With V trimmed by 6 bases and J by 8 bases, 9 bases remained unmatched. The CDR3 region has the DNA TGTGCCAGCAGATTCGGGACTAGCGGGCATGGTACGCAGTATTTT. This gives the protein CASRFGTSGHGTQYF.

The rearrangement uses TRBV12-3 or TRBV12-4 and TRBJ2-7, with TRBD2 identical over 10 bases. CDR3 length: 14 amino acids. J gave up 3 bases and V 5 bases, and 4 bases lay outside the gene matches. CDR3 nucleotide sequence: TGTGCCAGCAGTCATGGGACTAGCGTCTACGAGCAGTACGTC. Translating gives CASSHGTSVYEQYV.

V is TRBV29-1 and J is TRBJ2-1; 7 nucleotides align to TRBD2. The V segment lost 2 bases and the J segment 4 bases; nucleotides outside the gene matches: 5. Per the germline V gene, CDR1 is SQVTM and CDR2 is ANQGSEA. This CDR3 region has 14 residues. The CDR3, as DNA: TGCAGCGTTGAACGCGGGAGTGATTACAATGAGCAGTTCTTC. It translates to CSVERGSDYNEQFF.